This entry lists 29 T cell receptor beta chains sequenced from one sample in a study of T-cell reconstitution after alpha-beta-depleted transplantation in children. Unique molecular identifiers were incorporated when the TCRbeta library was constructed. Each CDR3 protein is one row after TCRdb ran MiXCR on the PCR reads. The sample lists 350,000 to 400,000 distinct CDR3 sequences, 20% seen once, with 3% to 4.5% in the top ten. Sequencing was performed on PBMCs from the stem cell graft donor, taken from the stem cell graft. The receptors originated from a human donor who donated a stem cell graft to a child with acute myeloid leukemia.

This chain uses TRBV27 with TRBJ2-1, with D perhaps TRBD2 (6 bases). The germline CDR1 and CDR2 sequences are MNHEY and SMNVEV (reference sequence). This CDR3 is built from 18 residues. Trimming stripped 3 bases from V and 4 bases from J, with 22 bases between. This CDR3 reads CASSLVLAGGILYNEQFF. CDR3 DNA sequence: TGTGCCAGCAGTTTGGTCCTCGCAGGAGGGATTTTATACAATGAGCAGTTCTTC.

CDR3 nucleotide sequence: TGCGCCAGCAGCCAAGAAACGGGAGCTGCCTACGAGCAGTACTTC. It specifies CASSQETGAAYEQYF. This chain links TRBV4-1 with TRBJ2-7; possibly TRBD2 for D (6 bases). V was clipped by 0 bases and J by 2 bases, with 11 bases between them. Germline-derived CDR1 and CDR2 are MGHRA and YSYEKL. The CDR3 totals 15 residues.

The CDR3 bases are TGCGCCAGCAGCCTGGCCGGACTAGACGCGAATGAGCAGTTCTTC. Amino acid sequence: CASSLAGLDANEQFF. The chain joins TRBV4-1 to TRBJ2-1, with 7 bases identical to TRBD2. Unmatched junction bases numbered 10, after V lost 4 bases and J lost 7 bases. CDR3 size: 15 residues. Germline V gives CDR1 MGHRA, CDR2 YSYEKL.

This clonotype has ten or more counts. The J gene is TRBJ1-6, the V gene TRBV20-1; the D gene is possibly TRBD1 (5 bases). There are 14 residues in the CDR3. V was pared by 2 bases and J by 7 bases, with 12 bases between. Looked up from germline, CDR1 is DFQATT and CDR2 is SNEGSKA (reference sequence). The CDR3 nucleotides read TGCAGTGCTAGACCCGGGGCTGAGAATTCACCCCTCCACTTT. Its translation: CSARPGAENSPLHF.

The sample holds one count of this clonotype. V is TRBV12-3 or TRBV12-4 and J is TRBJ1-1; 10 nucleotides agree with TRBD1. This CDR3 region has 15 residues. The ends lost 5 bases at V and 0 bases at J; junction bases unmatched: 3. The CDR3 loop is CASSRTGGMNTEAFF. In DNA form, the CDR3 reads TGTGCCAGCAGTAGGACAGGGGGGATGAACACTGAAGCTTTCTTT.

The V and J genes are TRBV25-1 and TRBJ2-6, with 12 bases fitting TRBD2. The CDR3 runs 18 residues. V dropped 3 bases and J dropped 2; count of bases not matched to a gene: 5. Germline V gene sequence: CDR1 MGHDK, CDR2 SYGVNS. CDR3 DNA sequence: TGTGCCAGCAGTGACAGACTAGCGGGAGTTGCTGGGGCCAACGTCCTGACTTTC. It yields the protein CASSDRLAGVAGANVLTF.

This clonotype was seen repeatedly, ten times or more. The chain has TRBV12-3 or TRBV12-4 and TRBJ2-2; 8 nucleotides agree with TRBD1. Germline trimming cut 2 bases from V and 6 bases from J; bases unmatched to any gene: 2. The CDR3 is 14 amino acids. CDR3 sequence: CASSLQQGAGELFF. The DNA of the CDR3 is TGTGCCAGCAGTTTACAACAGGGGGCCGGGGAGCTGTTTTTT.

This clonotype was recorded a few times. The chain recombines TRBV12-3 or TRBV12-4 with TRBJ2-3, with 9 positions matching TRBD2. This CDR3 has 18 amino acids. After removal of 6 bases from V and 0 bases from J, the junction contained 13 bases not matched to a gene. The CDR3 DNA sequence: TGTGCCAGCAGCCCCCGTACTAGCGGGTCGACGAGCACAGATACGCAGTATTTT. This encodes CASSPRTSGSTSTDTQYF.

This clonotype was found a few times. Mismatch with germline at one junction end may stem from a read error. The chain employs TRBV7-7 and TRBJ2-2; 8 positions match TRBD2. CDR1 is SSHAT and CDR2 is FNYEAQ in the germline V gene (reference sequence). This CDR3 has 16 residues. CDR3 in amino acids: CASSPNPSGSTGELFF. Written as DNA, the CDR3 is TGTGCTAGCAGCCCGAACCCTAGCGGGTCTACCGGGGAGCTGTTTTTT. The full variable domain, in which reference TRBV7-7 and TRBJ2-2 provide the parts outside the CDR3, is GAGVSQSPRYKVTKRGQDVTLRCDPISSHATLYWYQQALGQGPEFLTYFNYEAQPDKSGLPSDRFSAERPEGSISTLTIQRTEQRDSAMYRCASSPNPSGSTGELFFGEGSRLTVL.

V gene TRBV29-1 combines with J gene TRBJ1-5; no clear D gene. Germline V gene lookup returns CDR1 SQVTM and CDR2 ANQGSEA. Trimming shortened V by 5 bases and J by 7 bases, and 12 bases separated the two germline ends. The CDR3 contains 12 residues. The CDR3 loop is CSVLVGGQPQHF. The DNA for the CDR3 is TGCAGCGTTTTAGTGGGTGGGCAGCCCCAGCATTTT.

V gene TRBV12-3 or TRBV12-4 combines with J gene TRBJ2-3, with D possibly TRBD1 on 5 matching bases. The CDR3 covers 12 residues. V was cut by 1 base and J by 14 bases, with 13 bases left in between. The CDR3 reads CASSLVSRDPYF. CDR3 bases: TGTGCCAGCAGTTTAGTGAGCAGGGATCCGTATTTT.

The chain employs TRBV20-1 and TRBJ2-1; D possibly corresponds to TRBD2 (5 bases). The CDR3 length is 17 residues. Germline V gene data show CDR1 as DFQATT and CDR2 as SNEGSKA (reference sequence). V lost 3 bases and J 0 bases, leaving 18 bases between the germline ends. DNA of the CDR3: TGCAGTGCTAGTAATTTCCGCGGTACTAGCTCCTACAATGAGCAGTTCTTC. This translates into CSASNFRGTSSYNEQFF.

V is TRBV6-2 or TRBV6-3 and J is TRBJ2-7; either TRBD1 or TRBD2 may supply D (5 bases each). Germline CDR1 reads MNHEY; CDR2 reads SVGEGT. The V and J ends lost 6 bases and 10 bases respectively, with 13 bases between them. The CDR3 is 11 amino acids. CDR3 sequence (DNA): TGTGCCAGCAGCCCCCGGGGCTATCAGTACTTC. Its protein is CASSPRGYQYF.

The chain links TRBV2 to TRBJ2-1; 11 bases match TRBD2. CDR3 length: 20 residues. V was clipped by 6 bases and J by 6 bases; unmatched bases: 22. In germline, CDR1 is SNHLY, CDR2 FYNNEI. The CDR3 sequence: CASSHATSGSPLLLANEQFF. In nucleotides, the CDR3 is TGTGCCAGCAGCCATGCTACTAGCGGGAGCCCGCTACTCCTAGCCAATGAGCAGTTCTTC.

The chain links TRBV14 to TRBJ2-3, with D perhaps being TRBD1 or TRBD2 (5 bases each). Looked up from germline, CDR1 is SGHDN and CDR2 is FVKESK. The CDR3 is 16 residues long. The V and J ends lost 1 base and 6 bases respectively, with 17 bases between them. The CDR3, as DNA: TGTGCCAGCAGCCAAGCGGGGAGCCTAGCAGGGGATACGCAGTATTTT. Amino acid sequence: CASSQAGSLAGDTQYF.

The chain uses TRBV18 and TRBJ2-7, with 9 bases lining up with TRBD1. The CDR3 has 14 residues. Germline CDR1 is KGHSH and CDR2 is LQKENI. Trimming at V came to 2 bases and at J to 5 bases, leaving 4 bases not matched to a gene. This CDR3 reads CASSPVGQGHEQYF. The CDR3 DNA sequence: TGTGCCAGCTCACCAGTGGGACAGGGACACGAGCAGTACTTC.

This clonotype was seen a few times. This rearrangement joins TRBV5-1 to TRBJ2-2; no definite D call. Trimming shortened V by 0 bases and J by 6 bases, and 12 bases separated the two germline ends. Per the germline V gene, CDR1 is SGHRS and CDR2 is YFSETQ. The CDR3 has 15 residues. DNA of the CDR3: TGCGCCAGCAGCTTGGAAGGTGGTGTAGCCGGGGAGCTGTTTTTT. Translated: CASSLEGGVAGELFF. The full variable domain, with the rest looked up from reference TRBV5-1 and TRBJ2-2, is KAGVTQTPRYLIKTRGQQVTLSCSPISGHRSVSWYQQTPGQGLQFLFEYFSETQRNKGNFPGRFSGRQFSNSRSEMNVSTLELGDSALYLCASSLEGGVAGELFFGEGSRLTVL.

J is TRBJ1-5 and V is TRBV12-3 or TRBV12-4, with D perhaps TRBD1 (5 bases). The CDR3 length is 18 residues. Trimming left V 7 bases short and J 0 bases short, with 22 bases between. This CDR3 is CASTPAIGAFNSNQPQHF. The CDR3 DNA is TGTGCCAGCACCCCAGCGATAGGGGCCTTTAATAGCAATCAGCCCCAGCATTTT.

The chain employs TRBV12-3 or TRBV12-4 and TRBJ2-1, with 11 positions matching TRBD1. With V trimmed by 6 bases and J by 4 bases, 8 bases remained unmatched. The CDR3 totals 16 residues. The CDR3 region has the DNA TGTGCCAGCAGACTAGCCGGGACAGGGGGTTACAATGAGCAGTTCTTC. Its translation is CASRLAGTGGYNEQFF.

V and J are TRBV12-3 or TRBV12-4 and TRBJ2-7; 8 bases map to TRBD1. The length of the CDR3 is 14 residues. Trimming at V came to 6 bases and at J to 6 bases, leaving 10 bases not matched to a gene. CDR3 sequence reads: CASSSGGIGFEQYF. CDR3 in DNA: TGTGCCAGCAGCTCAGGGGGCATCGGCTTCGAGCAGTACTTC.

This clonotype appeared a few times. The chain combines TRBV20-1 with TRBJ2-1; possibly TRBD1 or TRBD2 for D (5 bases each). The CDR3 is 14 residues long. Germline V gene data show CDR1 as DFQATT and CDR2 as SNEGSKA (reference sequence). V was pared by 0 bases and J by 1 base, with 7 bases between. The CDR3 region has the DNA TGCAGTGCTAGAGACGGGGCTTCCTACAATGAGCAGTTCTTC. Its translation: CSARDGASYNEQFF.

The sample holds a few counts of this clonotype. The V gene is TRBV5-1, the J gene TRBJ2-3, with 9 bases lining up with TRBD2. CDR3 length: 16 residues. Germline values: CDR1 SGHRS, CDR2 YFSETQ. After removal of 0 bases from V and 8 bases from J, the junction contained 10 bases not matched to a gene. CDR3 nucleotide sequence: TGCGCCAGCAGCTTGGAAGGGGAAGCGGGGGGCGGTACGCAGTATTTT. Protein product: CASSLEGEAGGGTQYF.

This clonotype was recorded many times. The rearrangement links TRBV15 to TRBJ2-1, with 7 bases lining up with TRBD2. Germline V gene lookup returns CDR1 LNHNV and CDR2 YYDKDF (reference sequence). The CDR3 is 16 residues long. Trimming removed 2 bases from V and 8 bases from J; junction bases left unmatched: 12. The CDR3 DNA follows: TGTGCCACCAGCAGACCCGAGAGCGGGAAGAGGCATGAGCAGTTCTTC. Its protein is CATSRPESGKRHEQFF.

Only a few counts were recorded for this clonotype. The V call is TRBV12-3 or TRBV12-4, the J call TRBJ2-3, with D perhaps TRBD1 (6 bases). Trimming pared 3 bases from V and 2 bases from J, leaving 9 bases between. This CDR3 contains 14 residues. In DNA form, the CDR3 reads TGTGCCAGCAGTTTGGGGACACCCACAGATACGCAGTATTTT. Translating it yields CASSLGTPTDTQYF.

V and J are TRBV18 and TRBJ2-3; 9 positions match TRBD2. Germline V CDR1 and CDR2: KGHSH, LQKENI. Trimming took 4 bases from V and 6 from J; bases not matched to a gene: 8. The CDR3 loop spans 15 amino acids. The CDR3 reads CASSLYSGREDTQYF. In DNA form, the CDR3 reads TGTGCCAGCTCACTATATAGCGGGAGAGAGGATACGCAGTATTTT.

J is TRBJ2-1 and V is TRBV28, with 7 bases identical to TRBD2. CDR3 size: 15 residues. Trimming cost V 5 bases and J 9 bases; bases outside gene matches: 13. The germline gives CDR1 MDHEN, CDR2 SYDVKM. The CDR3: CASSTLGRMGGEQFF. In DNA, the CDR3 is TGTGCCAGCAGTACGCTCGGGAGGATGGGCGGTGAGCAGTTCTTC.

The sample holds a few counts of this clonotype. Relative to the germline gene, one junction end is altered; a read error may explain this. This chain joins TRBV7-9 and TRBJ1-1; TRBD1 aligns across 11 bases. The CDR3 extends over 15 amino acids. Germline lookup yields CDR1 SEHNR and CDR2 FQNEAQ (reference sequence). The CDR3 DNA is TGTGCCAGCAGCCCGACGGGACAGGGGGGGACTGAAGCCTTCTTT. It encodes CASSPTGQGGTEAFF.

This rearrangement joins TRBV25-1 to TRBJ1-1, with 8 bases that match TRBD1. The V gene end was trimmed by 4 bases and the J gene end by 1 base; junction bases not matched to a gene: 2. The length of the CDR3 is 14 residues. The V gene's germline CDR1 is MGHDK and CDR2 SYGVNS. CDR3 sequence: CASSAGTGNTEAFF. CDR3 in DNA: TGTGCCAGCAGTGCCGGGACAGGGAACACTGAAGCTTTCTTT.

This clonotype was detected only a few times. The chain carries TRBV29-1 and TRBJ2-7, with 9 bases matching TRBD1. This CDR3 has 15 amino acids. Germline-derived CDR1 and CDR2 are SQVTM and ANQGSEA. After removal of 2 bases from V and 1 base from J, the junction contained 6 bases not matched to a gene. The CDR3 DNA is TGCAGCGTTGAATTAGAGGACAGGGGATCCTACGAGCAGTACTTC. It is translated as CSVELEDRGSYEQYF.